This TCR beta chain was identified in a study of T-cell memory formation after mild COVID-19. Whole-study findings and limits: Clones contracting over day 15 to 85 were CD4/CD8 balanced, with later expanders leaning CD4+.

TCRdb independently ran MiXCR on the 5' RACE reads; one entry per CDR3 protein. Found here are roughly 600,000 distinct CDR3 sequences, about a sixth of them singletons; the top ten hold 12%. The CDR3 contains 16 residues. About this clonotype itself: The antigen remains undetermined.

The material sequenced was PBMCs or a T cell subset sorted from them (not recorded which). The clonotype comes from an adult woman who had mild COVID-19 (a few samples of this study predate the infection). Cell type and time point are not known. This chain links TRBV21-1 with TRBJ2-1. TRBV21-1 is a pseudogene segment. The CDR3 region has the DNA TGTGCCAGCTACGGTCTCGATAGGAGCTCCTACAATGAGCAGTTCTTC. Residues: CASYGLDRSSYNEQFF.